This T cell receptor beta chain stems from a study of siplizumab effects on memory and regulatory T cells. General observations from the study: For mappable alloreactive CD4+ clones, the mean Treg-derived fraction was 68.8% with siplizumab and approximately 30% in controls. Left unconfirmed was the suppressive function of proliferating Tregs from siplizumab cultures. Unstimulated naive T cells seemed to show more diversity than memory cells did, and they also seemed to be among the major contributors to the alloresponse.

With regard to this clone: The antigen is not known.

The V segment lost 2 bases and the J segment 5 bases; nucleotides outside the gene matches: 3. The CDR3 is 15 residues long. Germline V gives CDR1 SNHLY, CDR2 FYNNEI. The assay looked at roughly 9.4 x 10^4 TCR templates in each sample. The method was immunoSEQ multiplex PCR; TCRdb's version includes in-frame clones alone and lacks a portion of them. The table lists some 100,000 clones, 94% of them singletons. This sequence originates from a human donor in good health. J is TRBJ2-1 and V is TRBV2, with TRBD2 identical over 10 bases. The specimen was Tregs sorted from blood. The CDR3 is CASSESGRANNEQFF. The CDR3 DNA follows: TGTGCCAGCAGTGAAAGCGGGAGGGCAAACAATGAGCAGTTCTTC.